One and the same sample provided the 28 T cell receptor beta chains below, sequenced in a study of cytomegalovirus exposure and HLA in healthy donors. Use of 60 Vbeta and 13 Jbeta primers characterized the PCR. TCRdb keeps only in-frame clones here, not all; method: immunoSEQ multiplex PCR. The top ten clones hold approximately 2% of a sample with roughly 130,000 clones, around three quarters of them seen once. What was sequenced was PBMCs. These receptors were obtained from a young man in good health and CMV-seronegative.

This clone was seen only once. V gene TRBV18 combines with J gene TRBJ2-6; maybe TRBD2 (7 bases). Trimming stripped 1 base from V and 4 bases from J, with 17 bases between. Per the germline V gene, CDR1 is KGHSH and CDR2 is LQKENI. The CDR3 has 18 amino acids. CDR3 residues: CASSPRTGGATGANVLTF. The CDR3 DNA sequence: TGTGCCAGCTCACCACGAACGGGGGGCGCCACCGGGGCCAACGTCCTGACTTTC.

CDR3 loop: CASSPGQTEAFF. The CDR3 DNA reads TGTGCCAGCAGTCCGGGACAGACTGAAGCTTTCTTT. The chain couples TRBV28 to TRBJ1-1; TRBD1 agrees at 7 bases. Germline trimming cut 5 bases from V and 5 bases from J; bases unmatched to any gene: 2. The CDR3 is 12 amino acids. Germline V gene lookup returns CDR1 MDHEN and CDR2 SYDVKM.

The chain joins TRBV7-2 to TRBJ1-1, with D tentatively TRBD1 (5 bases). The CDR3 totals 16 residues. Looked up from germline, CDR1 is SGHTA and CDR2 is FQGNSA. With 5 bases removed from V and 4 bases from J, the gap between germline ends came to 20 bases. The CDR3 region has the DNA TGTGCCAGCAGCCCCCACCGCGGGGGAGGGGCCACTGAAGCTTTCTTT. Its translation: CASSPHRGGGATEAFF.

The chain carries TRBV5-4 and TRBJ2-5; 7 bases agree with TRBD1. J gave up 1 base and V 2 bases, and 2 bases lay outside the gene matches. This CDR3 spans 14 amino acids. CDR1 is SGHNT and CDR2 is YYREEE in the germline V gene (reference sequence). The CDR3 loop is CASSFQGVQETQYF. CDR3 in DNA: TGTGCCAGCAGCTTCCAGGGGGTCCAAGAGACCCAGTACTTC.

This chain joins TRBV27 and TRBJ1-6, with TRBD1 matching over 10 bases. Germline values: CDR1 MNHEY, CDR2 SMNVEV (reference sequence). Germline trimming cut 3 bases from V and 8 bases from J; bases unmatched to any gene: 13. This CDR3 region has 18 residues. This CDR3 reads CASSFAGGDRGRDSPLHF. CDR3 sequence (DNA): TGTGCCAGCAGTTTTGCCGGAGGGGACAGGGGAAGGGATTCACCCCTCCACTTT.

The gene calls are TRBV5-1 and TRBJ2-1, with D maybe TRBD1 (5 bases). Germline loops: CDR1 SGHRS, CDR2 YFSETQ. The CDR3 is 14 residues long. V was clipped by 0 bases and J by 8 bases, with 12 bases between them. Written as DNA, the CDR3 is TGCGCCAGCAGCTTGGCCAGGGCTGCCGATGAGCAGTTCTTC. Translation: CASSLARAADEQFF.

The chain joins TRBV9 to TRBJ2-6; D is ambiguous. V was pared by 0 bases and J by 0 bases, with 7 bases between. Germline CDR1 and CDR2: SGDLS and YYNGEE. This CDR3 comprises 16 residues. CDR3 loop: CASSVGSVSGANVLTF. CDR3 in DNA: TGTGCCAGCAGCGTAGGATCGGTCTCTGGGGCCAACGTCCTGACTTTC.

This clone was detected a few times. The CDR3 sequence: CAARPGDSYGYTF. CDR3 coding DNA: TGTGCCGCCCGCCCAGGGGACAGCTATGGCTACACCTTC. The V and J genes are TRBV10-3 and TRBJ1-2, with 7 bases fitting TRBD1. Germline CDR1 ENHRY, CDR2 SYGVKD. V shed 11 bases, J shed 4 bases, and the junction held 10 bases outside the gene matches. The CDR3 totals 13 residues.

This chain links TRBV6-5 with TRBJ2-3, with 8 positions matching TRBD2. There are 15 residues in the CDR3. The germline V gene encodes CDR1 MNHEY and CDR2 SVGAGI. The trim removed 4 bases at V and 2 bases at J, leaving 5 bases unmatched. The CDR3 DNA reads TGTGCCAGCAGTTTAGCGGGGCTTTTCACAGATACGCAGTATTTT. Protein: CASSLAGLFTDTQYF.

This clone was seen once. The V gene is TRBV18, the J gene TRBJ1-1, with TRBD1 matching over 8 bases. This CDR3 has 17 residues. Germline loops: CDR1 KGHSH, CDR2 LQKENI. V gave up 1 base and J gave up 0 bases; unmatched junction bases: 7. The CDR3 nucleotides read TGTGCCAGCTCACCACGTCAGGGGGCGCAATTGAACACTGAAGCTTTCTTT. Translation: CASSPRQGAQLNTEAFF.

The chain has TRBV15 and TRBJ1-4, with no clear D. The CDR3 runs to 16 residues. The V end lost 0 bases, the J end lost 3 bases, and 11 bases lay between the germline ends. Germline assignment: CDR1 LNHNV and CDR2 YYDKDF (reference sequence). DNA of the CDR3: TGTGCCACCAGCAGAGATTACACAGAGTCTAATGAAAAACTGTTTTTT. This translates into CATSRDYTESNEKLFF.

Only a few counts were recorded for this clone. The chain combines TRBV18 with TRBJ2-1; D uncertain. V dropped 6 bases and J dropped 6 bases, with 9 bases sitting between them. CDR1 and CDR2 from the germline V gene are KGHSH and LQKENI. This CDR3 is built from 12 residues. The CDR3 loop reads CASSPIGNEQFF. For the CDR3, the DNA is TGTGCCAGCTCGCCTATCGGCAATGAGCAGTTCTTC. The full variable domain, rest sourced from reference TRBV18 and TRBJ2-1, is NAGVMQNPRHLVRRRGQEARLRCSPMKGHSHVYWYRQLPEEGLKFMVYLQKENIIDESGMPKERFSAEFPKEGPSILRIQQVVRGDSAAYFCASSPIGNEQFFGPGTRLTVL.

This clone appeared a few times. The V gene is TRBV6-5, the J gene TRBJ1-4, with D unresolved. CDR1 is MNHEY and CDR2 is SVGAGI in the germline V gene. This CDR3 comprises 16 residues. V shed 0 bases and J shed 5 bases, with 13 bases lying between them. The DNA for the CDR3 is TGTGCCAGCAGTTACTCGATCGCGGGAGGGAATGAAAAACTGTTTTTT. Amino acid sequence: CASSYSIAGGNEKLFF.

Worth noting for this clone: Sequence at one end of the junction differs from germline and may be a read error. This chain uses TRBV9 with TRBJ2-2; possibly TRBD2 for D (6 bases). The CDR3 extends over 15 amino acids. Germline V gene data show CDR1 as SGDLS and CDR2 as YYNGEE. The CDR3 loop reads CASSALWTATGGLFF. CDR3 DNA sequence: TGTGCCAGCAGCGCACTTTGGACGGCCACCGGGGGGCTGTTTTTT.

The V gene is TRBV18, the J gene TRBJ2-7, with a tentative D call TRBD1 (5 bases). The CDR3 length is 15 residues. Germline V gene data show CDR1 as KGHSH and CDR2 as LQKENI. V lost 0 bases and J lost 0, with 9 bases in between. The CDR3 reads CASSPPAGYSYEQYF. CDR3 DNA sequence: TGTGCCAGCTCACCACCGGCAGGGTACTCCTACGAGCAGTACTTC.

This clone has just a few counts. The V and J genes are TRBV4-3 and TRBJ2-7; D is perhaps TRBD2 (6 bases). This CDR3 is 17 amino acids long. Germline CDR1 LGHNA, CDR2 YSLEER. V was trimmed by 1 base and J by 0 bases, leaving 16 bases between them. The DNA of the CDR3 is TGCGCCAGCAGCCAAGGTTTAGGGACTTTCTACTCCTACGAGCAGTACTTC. Translated, it gives CASSQGLGTFYSYEQYF.

The chain employs TRBV19 and TRBJ2-3, with 10 bases fitting TRBD1. The CDR3 loop spans 16 amino acids. With 4 bases clipped from V and 5 bases from J, the junction kept 9 bases outside the gene matches. CDR1 LNHDA and CDR2 SQIVND come from the germline V gene (reference sequence). CDR3 protein: CASSTLRQGAKDTQYF. As DNA, the CDR3 is TGTGCCAGTAGTACCCTCAGACAGGGGGCAAAAGATACGCAGTATTTT.

The rearrangement joins TRBV10-3 to TRBJ2-5; D possibly corresponds to TRBD1 (6 bases). The germline V gene has CDR1 ENHRY and CDR2 SYGVKD. V gave up 10 bases and J gave up 3 bases, with 15 bases separating them. The CDR3 runs to 13 residues. The CDR3, as DNA: TGTGCCACCCAGGGGAGCCGTAAAGAGACCCAGTACTTC. It specifies CATQGSRKETQYF.

This chain connects TRBV7-8 to TRBJ1-1; perhaps TRBD1 as D (5 bases). The V gene lost 0 bases and the J gene lost 1 base, with 9 bases spanning the gap. Looked up from germline, CDR1 is SGHVS and CDR2 is FQNEAQ. This CDR3 has 15 amino acids. CDR3 residues: CASSLATQGNTEAFF. CDR3 DNA sequence: TGTGCCAGCAGCTTAGCGACTCAGGGGAACACTGAAGCTTTCTTT.

The chain combines TRBV2 with TRBJ1-1; a possible D gene is TRBD1 (5 bases). This CDR3 has 13 residues. Trimming removed 7 bases from V and 2 bases from J, with 11 bases in between. Germline CDR1 reads SNHLY; CDR2 reads FYNNEI. As DNA, the CDR3 is TGTGCCAGCATGCGGGGGACTAACACTGAAGCTTTCTTT. It specifies CASMRGTNTEAFF.

The gene calls are TRBV19 and TRBJ2-3; a weak D match, TRBD2 (7 bases). This CDR3 has 14 amino acids. Trimming took off 2 bases at V and 4 bases at J, with 10 bases between the two ends. CDR1 LNHDA and CDR2 SQIVND come from the germline V gene (reference sequence). The CDR3 nucleotides read TGTGCCAGTAGTATAATGGGGGGGCCAGATACGCAGTATTTT. This encodes CASSIMGGPDTQYF.

In this sample, this clone turned up once. The chain employs TRBV30 and TRBJ1-1; TRBD1 is a possible D gene (5 bases). The germline CDR1 and CDR2 sequences are GTSNPN and SVGIG (reference sequence). CDR3 size: 16 residues. With 2 bases removed from V and 0 bases from J, the gap between germline ends came to 16 bases. In DNA, the CDR3 is TGTGCCTGGAGTAATTTCCGGACAAGCTTGAACACTGAAGCTTTCTTT. This gives the protein CAWSNFRTSLNTEAFF.

V and J are TRBV10-3 and TRBJ2-7; 8 bases fit TRBD2. In germline, CDR1 is ENHRY, CDR2 SYGVKD. The CDR3 spans 14 residues. With 5 bases clipped from V and 0 bases from J, the junction kept 3 bases outside the gene matches. The CDR3 region has the DNA TGTGCCATCAGTCCTAGCGGGTCCTCCTACGAGCAGTACTTC. Translation gives CAISPSGSSYEQYF.

V usage is TRBV11-2 and J usage is TRBJ1-3; D not resolved. V was pared by 3 bases and J by 0 bases, with 6 bases between. Looked up from germline, CDR1 is SGHAT and CDR2 is FQNNGV. CDR3 size: 14 residues. The CDR3 region has the DNA TGTGCCAGCAGCTTTACAGACTCTGGAAACACCATATATTTT. Residues: CASSFTDSGNTIYF.

This chain links TRBV5-1 with TRBJ2-1, with 11 bases lining up with TRBD2. Germline CDR1 SGHRS, CDR2 YFSETQ. Trimming cost V 4 bases and J 0 bases; bases outside gene matches: 0. The CDR3 length is 15 residues. The CDR3 DNA reads as TGCGCCAGCAGCACTAGCGGGAGCTCCTACAATGAGCAGTTCTTC. Translating gives CASSTSGSSYNEQFF. The whole variable domain, filled in from reference TRBV5-1 and TRBJ2-1, reads KAGVTQTPRYLIKTRGQQVTLSCSPISGHRSVSWYQQTPGQGLQFLFEYFSETQRNKGNFPGRFSGRQFSNSRSEMNVSTLELGDSALYLCASSTSGSSYNEQFFGPGTRLTVL.

J is TRBJ1-5 and V is TRBV5-6, with 8 bases aligning to TRBD1. J was trimmed by 9 bases and V by 5 bases; bases with no gene match: 13. This CDR3 has 15 residues. Germline CDR1 and CDR2: SGHDT and YYEEEE. For the CDR3, the DNA is TGTGCCAGCAGTCCTGGAGGACAGGGTCCTCGGCCCCAGCATTTT. Amino acid sequence: CASSPGGQGPRPQHF.

The chain links TRBV7-9 to TRBJ2-3; D is perhaps TRBD2 (7 bases). The CDR3 extends over 15 amino acids. The germline gives CDR1 SEHNR, CDR2 FQNEAQ (reference sequence). With 10 bases removed from V and 2 bases from J, the gap between germline ends came to 19 bases. The CDR3 region is CATRPPAGHTDTQYF. The DNA for the CDR3 is TGTGCCACCAGACCCCCAGCGGGACACACAGATACGCAGTATTTT.

The gene calls are TRBV15 and TRBJ2-1; TRBD1 agrees at 10 bases. This CDR3 is built from 17 residues. CDR1 and CDR2 from the germline V gene are LNHNV and YYDKDF (reference sequence). V shed 3 bases, J shed 7 bases, and the junction held 12 bases outside the gene matches. The CDR3, as DNA: TGTGCCACCAGCAGGTTTCAGGGGACAGGGGAGGCGAATGAGCAGTTCTTC. Its translation: CATSRFQGTGEANEQFF.